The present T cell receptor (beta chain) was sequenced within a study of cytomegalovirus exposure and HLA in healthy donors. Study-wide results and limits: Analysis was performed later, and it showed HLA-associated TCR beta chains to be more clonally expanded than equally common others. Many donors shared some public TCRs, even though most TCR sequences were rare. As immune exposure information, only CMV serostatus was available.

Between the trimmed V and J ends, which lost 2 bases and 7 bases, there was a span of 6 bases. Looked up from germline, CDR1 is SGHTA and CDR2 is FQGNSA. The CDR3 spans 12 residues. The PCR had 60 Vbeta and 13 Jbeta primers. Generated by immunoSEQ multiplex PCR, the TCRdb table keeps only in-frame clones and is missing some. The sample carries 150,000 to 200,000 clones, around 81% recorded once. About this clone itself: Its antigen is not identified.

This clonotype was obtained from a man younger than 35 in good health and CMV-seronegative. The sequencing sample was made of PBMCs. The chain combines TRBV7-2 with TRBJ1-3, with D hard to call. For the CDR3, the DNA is TGTGCCAGCAGCTTACTCAGTAACACCATATATTTT. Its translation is CASSLLSNTIYF.